The text below deals with one T cell receptor beta chain. What it binds is not known. This may come from a read error, since a much larger clone is one base off. This sample was taken from a study of blood T cells in healthy people across ages. Study-wide findings and caveats: Estimates based on one million T cells were treated as lower bounds.

Alongside a J-beta primer mix, a sample-barcoded 5' primer served in a second PCR lasting 7 to 11 cycles. TCRdb passed the 5' RACE reads through MiXCR, listing each CDR3 protein once. The table has about 830,000 distinct CDR3 sequences, under 80% seen once. Donors gave 8 to 10 milliliters of peripheral blood apiece. Samples each had at least 5.5 micrograms of total RNA extracted. Sequencing was carried out using blood. This receptor was taken from a man aged 25-45 years in good health.

The CDR3 DNA follows: TGTGCCAGCAGCACAGGGACTATTGACAAAAACATTCAGTACTTC. Residues: CASSTGTIDKNIQYF. The chain has TRBV7-2 and TRBJ2-4; the D gene is possibly TRBD2 (7 bases). Trimming cost V 5 bases and J 3 bases, with 14 bases left between them. Germline-derived CDR1 and CDR2 are SGHTA and FQGNSA. This CDR3 spans 15 amino acids.